This T cell receptor beta chain was captured in a study of OX40 agonist ivuxolimab in advanced cancers. About the research overall: The diagnoses of dose-escalation patients were hepatocellular carcinoma, melanoma, renal cell or head and neck cancer.

The CDR3 is 12 residues long. Germline V CDR1 and CDR2: SGHDT, YYEEEE. The ends were cut back, 0 bases at V and 6 bases at J, with 5 bases in the middle. Regarding the study as a whole: At doses 0.1 to 3.0 mg/kg, CD4+ and CD8+ clones expanded.

Worth noting for this clone: Its antigen is not known.

TCRdb keeps only in-frame clones here, not all; method: immunoSEQ multiplex PCR. Seen here are roughly 18,000 clones, about 89% observed once, and the top ten hold about a third. The TCR originated in an adult with an advanced solid tumor such as melanoma, head and neck, liver or kidney cancer. The source was CD4+ or CD8+ T cells sorted from blood, collected in a trial of the OX40 agonist ivuxolimab. V is TRBV5-6 and J is TRBJ2-3, with D possibly matching TRBD1 (5 bases). DNA of the CDR3: TGTGCCAGCAGCTTGGGGGGCGATACGCAGTATTTT. Encoded protein: CASSLGGDTQYF.